Following are 22 T cell receptor beta chains from one sample sequenced in a study of shared clonotypes between healthy human individuals. Produced via immunoSEQ multiplex PCR; TCRdb's table is partial and in-frame only. This sample has 1 million to 1.2 million clones, with roughly 77% found just once. The sequencing input was memory CD4+ T cells from PBMCs. Subset reported: CD45RA-negative fraction. The receptors originated from a man aged 18 to 30 in good health. Some clones in this sample may be carry-over from other donors' samples.

Here the CDR3 reads CASSPRTGWTYEQYF. The DNA of the CDR3 is TGTGCCAGCAGTCCGCGGACAGGGTGGACTTACGAGCAGTACTTC. The genes are TRBV6-1 and TRBJ2-7; 8 bases line up with TRBD1. The V gene end was trimmed by 5 bases and the J gene end by 4 bases; junction bases not matched to a gene: 10. There are 15 residues in the CDR3. CDR1 and CDR2 from the germline V gene are MNHNS and SASEGT.

The J gene is TRBJ2-2, the V gene TRBV7-2; D remains unclear. Germline V gene data show CDR1 as SGHTA and CDR2 as FQGNSA. CDR3 size: 12 residues. The V gene lost 6 bases and the J gene lost 7 bases, with 9 bases spanning the gap. The CDR3 nucleotides read TGTGCCAGCAGTTCTCAGGTCGGGGAGCTGTTTTTT. Amino acid sequence: CASSSQVGELFF. Combining the CDR3 with reference TRBV7-2 and TRBJ2-2 gives the whole variable domain GAGVSQSPSNKVTEKGKDVELRCDPISGHTALYWYRQSLGQGLEFLIYFQGNSAPDKSGLPSDRFSAERTGGSVSTLTIQRTQQEDSAVYLCASSSQVGELFFGEGSRLTVL.

V is TRBV11-3 and J is TRBJ2-1, with D possibly matching TRBD2 (6 bases). Trimming removed 1 base at V and 8 bases at J, with 18 bases between. Germline V CDR1 and CDR2: SGHNT, YENEEA. The CDR3 is made up of 16 amino acids. The CDR3 DNA sequence: TGTGCCAGCAGCTTAGCGAGGTGGAGGGAACGCGATGAGCAGTTCTTC. Encoded protein: CASSLARWRERDEQFF.

V is TRBV7-2 and J is TRBJ2-2, with D hard to call. V shed 1 base and J shed 8 bases, with 17 bases lying between them. This CDR3 is built from 16 residues. Germline loops: CDR1 SGHTA, CDR2 FQGNSA. The CDR3 coding sequence is TGTGCCAGCAGCTTAGAGGCTAGTTTGGCTAGTGGGGAGCTGTTTTTT. Encoded protein: CASSLEASLASGELFF. The full variable domain, in which reference TRBV7-2 and TRBJ2-2 provide the parts outside the CDR3, is GAGVSQSPSNKVTEKGKDVELRCDPISGHTALYWYRQSLGQGLEFLIYFQGNSAPDKSGLPSDRFSAERTGGSVSTLTIQRTQQEDSAVYLCASSLEASLASGELFFGEGSRLTVL.

In this sample, this clone turned up a few times. The rearrangement joins TRBV5-1 to TRBJ2-7, with D possibly matching TRBD2 (6 bases). The CDR3 is 14 amino acids. Deletions cut 4 bases from V and 0 bases from J, with 11 bases between. CDR1 is SGHRS, CDR2 YFSETQ, per germline. CDR3 loop: CASSRGLNSYEQYF. CDR3 nucleotide sequence: TGCGCCAGCAGCCGGGGACTCAACTCCTACGAGCAGTACTTC.

CDR3 sequence (DNA): TGTGCCAGCTTAGAGACGGGGAGAATGGGCGAGCAGTACTTC. Encoded protein: CASLETGRMGEQYF. The chain is built from TRBV7-9 and TRBJ2-7; TRBD2 might be the D (5 bases). CDR1 is SEHNR, CDR2 FQNEAQ, per germline (reference sequence). V lost 8 bases and J lost 6, with 20 bases in between. This CDR3 has 14 amino acids. Using reference TRBV7-9 and TRBJ2-7 for the parts outside the CDR3, the full variable domain is DTGVSQNPRHKITKRGQNVTFRCDPISEHNRLYWYRQTLGQGPEFLTYFQNEAQLEKSRLLSDRFSAERPKGSFSTLEIQRTEQGDSAMYLCASLETGRMGEQYFGPGTRLTVT.

Relative to its sample, this clone is medium-sized. The rearrangement links TRBV28 to TRBJ1-2; no reliable D call. CDR1 is MDHEN, CDR2 SYDVKM, per germline. The V and J ends lost 4 bases and 5 bases respectively, with 11 bases between them. CDR3 length: 13 residues. CDR3 in DNA: TGTGCCAGCAGTTCCCAGGACCGTTATGGCTACACCTTC. Translation: CASSSQDRYGYTF.

The chain joins TRBV5-1 to TRBJ2-2; 8 bases are a match to TRBD1. This CDR3 region has 14 residues. Germline V gene lookup returns CDR1 SGHRS and CDR2 YFSETQ. Losses at the gene ends were 4 bases for V and 8 bases for J; bases not matched to a gene: 7. CDR3 DNA sequence: TGCGCCAGCAGCCCGAGGGGACAGGTTGGGGAGCTGTTTTTT. Amino acids: CASSPRGQVGELFF.

The J gene is TRBJ2-7, the V gene TRBV28; tentative D call: TRBD2 (6 bases). Per germline, CDR1 MDHEN and CDR2 SYDVKM. V was cut by 4 bases and J by 5 bases, with 15 bases left in between. CDR3 length: 14 amino acids. The CDR3 reads CASSSPGETHEQYF. The CDR3 region has the DNA TGTGCCAGCAGTTCCCCGGGAGAAACCCACGAGCAGTACTTC.

The chain has TRBV28 and TRBJ1-3; 7 bases line up with TRBD1. CDR1 and CDR2 from the germline V gene are MDHEN and SYDVKM. The V and J ends lost 5 bases and 0 bases, in that order; junction bases with no gene match: 4. This CDR3 is built from 15 residues. The chain's CDR3 is CASSLGQSSGNTIYF. CDR3 sequence (DNA): TGTGCCAGCAGTCTGGGACAGAGCTCTGGAAACACCATATATTTT.

The CDR3 nucleotides are TGTGCCAGCAGCTTGGTGGGACATTCGGGCTACACCTTC. This codes for CASSLVGHSGYTF. The chain links TRBV5-6 to TRBJ1-2; a weak D match, TRBD1 (6 bases). The V end lost 0 bases, the J end lost 8 bases, and 11 bases lay between the germline ends. The CDR3 is made up of 13 amino acids. Germline V gene data show CDR1 as SGHDT and CDR2 as YYEEEE. The variable domain in full, completed from reference TRBV5-6 and TRBJ1-2, reads DAGVTQSPTHLIKTRGQQVTLRCSPKSGHDTVSWYQQALGQGPQFIFQYYEEEERQRGNFPDRFSGHQFPNYSSELNVNALLLGDSALYLCASSLVGHSGYTFGSGTRLTVV.

This clone appeared a single time. The gene calls are TRBV11-2 and TRBJ2-7; the D gene is possibly TRBD2 (6 bases). Germline V gives CDR1 SGHAT, CDR2 FQNNGV. This CDR3 contains 14 residues. V lost 3 bases, J lost 4 bases, and 13 bases lay in between. The CDR3 sequence is CASSLQRRGYEQYF. The CDR3 DNA reads TGTGCCAGCAGCTTGCAGCGACGGGGGTACGAGCAGTACTTC.

This chain uses TRBV19 with TRBJ2-5, with 13 bases lining up with TRBD2. CDR1 LNHDA and CDR2 SQIVND come from the germline V gene (reference sequence). CDR3 length: 17 residues. V gave up 3 bases and J gave up 5 bases; unmatched junction bases: 9. CDR3: CASSMRLAGGRLETQYF. CDR3 coding DNA: TGTGCCAGTAGTATGAGACTAGCGGGAGGCCGCCTGGAGACCCAGTACTTC.

Comments on this clone: This sequence may be a read error, since a much larger clone differs from it by one base. The chain employs TRBV4-1 and TRBJ1-1; 10 bases match TRBD1. This CDR3 is 14 amino acids long. The germline V gene encodes CDR1 MGHRA and CDR2 YSYEKL. CDR3: CASRRGQGNNEAFF. The CDR3 DNA sequence: TGCGCCAGCAGACGGGGACAGGGGAACAATGAAGCTTTCTTT.

The V and J genes are TRBV28 and TRBJ1-5, with 11 bases lining up with TRBD1. The germline V gene encodes CDR1 MDHEN and CDR2 SYDVKM. V lost 8 bases, J lost 9 bases, and 12 bases stayed unmatched. The CDR3 length is 15 residues. The CDR3, as DNA: TGTGCCAGCGCCTTCGGACAGGGGGCGAATTGGCCCCAGCATTTT. As protein: CASAFGQGANWPQHF.

V usage is TRBV4-2 and J usage is TRBJ1-2; D might be TRBD1 (5 bases). Trimming pared 0 bases from V and 0 bases from J, leaving 11 bases between. Germline-derived CDR1 and CDR2 are LGHNA and YNFKEQ. The CDR3 extends over 16 amino acids. The CDR3 region has the DNA TGTGCCAGCAGCCAAGATGACCGGGGGTCTAACTATGGCTACACCTTC. This gives the protein CASSQDDRGSNYGYTF.

The chain links TRBV5-6 to TRBJ1-5; no clear D gene. This CDR3 contains 14 residues. CDR1 is SGHDT, CDR2 YYEEEE, per germline. V was shortened by 2 bases and J by 6 bases, with 12 bases between the two germline ends. CDR3 sequence (DNA): TGTGCCAGCAGCTTATCAGGTTCCCCTCAGCCCCAGCATTTT. It codes for CASSLSGSPQPQHF.

This sequence joins TRBV11-2 and TRBJ2-6, with D uncertain. This CDR3 comprises 15 residues. Germline lookup yields CDR1 SGHAT and CDR2 FQNNGV. V dropped 3 bases and J dropped 0 bases, with 6 bases sitting between them. The CDR3 bases are TGTGCCAGCAGCTTTAGCTTCTCTGGGGCCAACGTCCTGACTTTC. This encodes CASSFSFSGANVLTF.

The chain recombines TRBV9 with TRBJ1-5; D is undetermined. This CDR3 has 15 residues. Germline CDR1 reads SGDLS; CDR2 reads YYNGEE. Trimming shortened V by 1 base and J by 0 bases, and 8 bases separated the two germline ends. The CDR3 here is CASSVNLDSNQPQHF. Written as DNA, the CDR3 is TGTGCCAGCAGCGTAAATCTGGATAGCAATCAGCCCCAGCATTTT.

As regards this clone: Other DNA sequences of this sample code for an identical CDR3. The V gene is TRBV28, the J gene TRBJ2-2; D is unresolved. The V end was cut by 5 bases, the J end by 3 bases, with 4 bases between. Germline CDR1 MDHEN, CDR2 SYDVKM. The CDR3 runs to 12 residues. The CDR3 sequence: CASSPYTGELFF. DNA for the CDR3: TGTGCCAGCAGTCCTTACACCGGGGAGCTGTTTTTT.

CDR3 in amino acids: CASSSAGGSYGYTF. The CDR3 DNA reads as TGTGCCAGCAGCTCAGCAGGGGGAAGCTATGGCTACACCTTC. The V and J genes are TRBV5-4 and TRBJ1-2, with 7 positions matching TRBD1. The V segment lost 3 bases and the J segment 4 bases; nucleotides outside the gene matches: 6. The V gene's germline CDR1 is SGHNT and CDR2 YYREEE (reference sequence). The CDR3 is 14 residues long.

The genes are TRBV25-1 and TRBJ2-3; 8 bases match TRBD2. The V segment lost 6 bases and the J segment 4 bases; nucleotides outside the gene matches: 12. CDR1 is MGHDK and CDR2 is SYGVNS in the germline V gene. The CDR3 spans 16 residues. In DNA, the CDR3 is TGTGCCAGCAGCCTGGGGTACGGGCGGGGGGCAGATACGCAGTATTTT. Translation gives CASSLGYGRGADTQYF.